The T cell receptor (beta chain) described here comes from a study of blood T cell repertoires in COVID-19. Between the trimmed V and J ends, which lost 5 bases and 9 bases, there was a span of 20 bases. This CDR3 is 15 amino acids long. The germline CDR1 and CDR2 sequences are SEHNR and FQNEAQ (reference sequence). In the original analysis: For nucleated cells, counts were estimated from reference gene primer amplification. Data came from immunoSEQ multiplex PCR; TCRdb stores just in-frame clones and leaves some out. V and J calls and clone size are as listed in that table; D and trimming were resolved from the DNA. Among about 67,000 clones listed, roughly nine tenths were seen once.

Specimen: peripheral blood. This TCR derives from a man between 50 and 59 years old with active COVID-19. The chain is built from TRBV7-9 and TRBJ2-1; the D gene is possibly TRBD1 (6 bases). As DNA, the CDR3 is TGTGCCAGCAGCCCCCAGGGGCCCATCGAGCGTGAGCAGTTCTTC. Its protein product is CASSPQGPIEREQFF. The variable domain in full, with the rest retrieved from reference TRBV7-9 and TRBJ2-1, is DTGVSQNPRHKITKRGQNVTFRCDPISEHNRLYWYRQTLGQGPEFLTYFQNEAQLEKSRLLSDRFSAERPKGSFSTLEIQRTEQGDSAMYLCASSPQGPIEREQFFGPGTRLTVL.